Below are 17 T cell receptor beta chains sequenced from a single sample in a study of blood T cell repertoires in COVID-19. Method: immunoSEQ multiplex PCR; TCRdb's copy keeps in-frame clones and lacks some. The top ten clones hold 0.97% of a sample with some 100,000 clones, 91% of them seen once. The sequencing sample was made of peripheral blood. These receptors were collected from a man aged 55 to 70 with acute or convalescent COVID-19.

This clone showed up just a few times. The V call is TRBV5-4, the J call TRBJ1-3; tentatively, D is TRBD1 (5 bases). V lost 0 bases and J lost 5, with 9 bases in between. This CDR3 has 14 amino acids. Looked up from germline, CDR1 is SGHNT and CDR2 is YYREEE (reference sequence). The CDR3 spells CASSLAGSRNTIYF. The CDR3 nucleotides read TGTGCCAGCAGCTTGGCAGGGTCCAGAAACACCATATATTTT.

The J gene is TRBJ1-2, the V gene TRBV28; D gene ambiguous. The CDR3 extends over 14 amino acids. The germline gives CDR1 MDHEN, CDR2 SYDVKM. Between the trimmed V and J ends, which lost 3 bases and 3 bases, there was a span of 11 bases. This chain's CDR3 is CASSFNTRDYGYTF. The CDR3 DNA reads TGTGCCAGCAGTTTTAATACCCGGGACTATGGCTACACCTTC.

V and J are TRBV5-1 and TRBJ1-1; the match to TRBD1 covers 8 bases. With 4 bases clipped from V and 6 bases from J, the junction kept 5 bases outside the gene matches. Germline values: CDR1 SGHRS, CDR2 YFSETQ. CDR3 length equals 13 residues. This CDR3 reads CASSPGTGSEAFF. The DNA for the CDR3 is TGCGCCAGCAGCCCCGGGACAGGATCTGAAGCTTTCTTT.

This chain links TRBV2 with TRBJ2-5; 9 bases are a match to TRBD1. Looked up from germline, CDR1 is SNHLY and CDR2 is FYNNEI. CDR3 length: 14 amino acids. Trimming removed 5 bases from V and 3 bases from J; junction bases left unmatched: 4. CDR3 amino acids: CASSPGTGKETQYF. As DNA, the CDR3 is TGTGCCAGCAGTCCCGGGACAGGGAAAGAGACCCAGTACTTC.

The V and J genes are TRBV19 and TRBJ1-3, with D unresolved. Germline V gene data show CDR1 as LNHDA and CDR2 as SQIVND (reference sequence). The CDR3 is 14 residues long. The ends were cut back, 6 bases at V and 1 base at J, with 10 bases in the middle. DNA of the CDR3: TGTGCCAGTAGGGCAGGATCATCTGGAAACACCATATATTTT. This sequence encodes CASRAGSSGNTIYF.

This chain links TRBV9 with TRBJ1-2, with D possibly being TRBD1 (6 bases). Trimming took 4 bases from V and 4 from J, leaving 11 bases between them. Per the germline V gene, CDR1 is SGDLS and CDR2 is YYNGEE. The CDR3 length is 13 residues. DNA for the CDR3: TGTGCCAGCAGCACCCAGGGGTTCTATGGCTACACCTTC. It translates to CASSTQGFYGYTF.

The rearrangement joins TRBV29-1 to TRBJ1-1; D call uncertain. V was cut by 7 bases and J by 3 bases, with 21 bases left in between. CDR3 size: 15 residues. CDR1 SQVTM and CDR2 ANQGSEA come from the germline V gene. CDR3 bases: TGCAGCGCCCAAAAGCAACCCCTCCAGGACACTGAAGCTTTCTTT. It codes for CSAQKQPLQDTEAFF.

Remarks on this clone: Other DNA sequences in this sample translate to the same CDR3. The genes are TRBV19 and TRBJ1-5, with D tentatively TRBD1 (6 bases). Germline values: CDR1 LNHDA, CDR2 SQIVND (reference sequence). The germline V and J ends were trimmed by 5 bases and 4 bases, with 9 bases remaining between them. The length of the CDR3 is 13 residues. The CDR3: CASSPTGNQPQHF. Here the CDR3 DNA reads TGTGCCAGTAGTCCAACAGGGAATCAGCCCCAGCATTTT.

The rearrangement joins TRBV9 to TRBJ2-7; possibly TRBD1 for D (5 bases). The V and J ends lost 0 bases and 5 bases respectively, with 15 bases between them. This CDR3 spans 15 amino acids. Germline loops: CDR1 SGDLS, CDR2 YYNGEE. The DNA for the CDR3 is TGTGCCAGCAGCGTAGGTGGGATGCAGGGTCACGAGCAGTACTTC. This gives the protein CASSVGGMQGHEQYF.

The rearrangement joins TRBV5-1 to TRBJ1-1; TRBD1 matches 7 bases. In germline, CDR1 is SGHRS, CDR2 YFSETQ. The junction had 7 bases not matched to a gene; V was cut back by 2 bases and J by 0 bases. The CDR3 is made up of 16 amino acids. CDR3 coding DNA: TGCGCCAGCAGCTTCTCAGGGGGACCGATGAACACTGAAGCTTTCTTT. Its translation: CASSFSGGPMNTEAFF.

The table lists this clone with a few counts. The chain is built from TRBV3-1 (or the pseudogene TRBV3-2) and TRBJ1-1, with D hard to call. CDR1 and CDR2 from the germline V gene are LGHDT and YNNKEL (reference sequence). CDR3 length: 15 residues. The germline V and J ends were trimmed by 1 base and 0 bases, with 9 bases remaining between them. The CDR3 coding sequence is TGTGCCAGCAGCCAAGTTTTAGCAGTGAACACTGAAGCTTTCTTT. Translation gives CASSQVLAVNTEAFF.

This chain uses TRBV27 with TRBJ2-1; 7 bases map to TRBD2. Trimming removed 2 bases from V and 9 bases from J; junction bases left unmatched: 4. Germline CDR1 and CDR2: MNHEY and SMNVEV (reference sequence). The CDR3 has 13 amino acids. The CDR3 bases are TGTGCCAGCAGTTTAATCCAGCGGGGTGAGCAGTTCTTC. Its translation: CASSLIQRGEQFF.

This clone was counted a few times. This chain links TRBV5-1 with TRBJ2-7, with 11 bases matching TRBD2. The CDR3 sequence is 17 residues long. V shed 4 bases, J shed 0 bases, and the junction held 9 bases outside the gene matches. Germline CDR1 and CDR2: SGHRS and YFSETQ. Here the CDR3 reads CASSTGLAETSSYEQYF. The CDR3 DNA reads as TGCGCCAGCAGCACGGGACTAGCGGAGACGAGCTCCTACGAGCAGTACTTC. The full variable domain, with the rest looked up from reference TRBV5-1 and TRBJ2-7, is KAGVTQTPRYLIKTRGQQVTLSCSPISGHRSVSWYQQTPGQGLQFLFEYFSETQRNKGNFPGRFSGRQFSNSRSEMNVSTLELGDSALYLCASSTGLAETSSYEQYFGPGTRLTVT.

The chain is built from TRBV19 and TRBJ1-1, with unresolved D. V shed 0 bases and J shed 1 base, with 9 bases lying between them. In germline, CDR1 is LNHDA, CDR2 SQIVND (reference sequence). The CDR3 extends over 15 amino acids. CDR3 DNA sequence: TGTGCCAGTAGTATAGATATCCACAGGAACACTGAAGCTTTCTTT. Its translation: CASSIDIHRNTEAFF.

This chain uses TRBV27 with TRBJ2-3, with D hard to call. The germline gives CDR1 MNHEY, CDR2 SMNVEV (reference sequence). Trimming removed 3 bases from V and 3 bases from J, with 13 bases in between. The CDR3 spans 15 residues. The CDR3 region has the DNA TGTGCCAGCAGTTTTACCGAGCCCAAGACAGATACGCAGTATTTT. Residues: CASSFTEPKTDTQYF.

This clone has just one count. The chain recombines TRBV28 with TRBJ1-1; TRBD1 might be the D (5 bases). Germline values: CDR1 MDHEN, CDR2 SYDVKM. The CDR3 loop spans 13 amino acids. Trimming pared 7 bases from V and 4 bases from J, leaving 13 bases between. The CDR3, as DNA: TGTGCCAGCAACGGCGGGGCGCGCACTGAAGCTTTCTTT. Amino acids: CASNGGARTEAFF.

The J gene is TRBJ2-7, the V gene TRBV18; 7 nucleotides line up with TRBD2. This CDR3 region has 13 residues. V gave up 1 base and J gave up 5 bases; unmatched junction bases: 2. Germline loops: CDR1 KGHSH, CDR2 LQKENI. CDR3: CASSPQGRDEQYV. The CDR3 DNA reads TGTGCCAGCTCACCACAGGGGAGGGACGAGCAGTACGTC.